This TCR beta chain originates from a study of T-cell reconstitution after alpha-beta-depleted transplantation in children. Study-level points and caveats: It was reported that alpha-beta T cells came from several hundred expanded graft clones (about two months after transplant). Day-60 TCRbeta diversity that was high in some patients was derived from surviving recipient T cells and thymic progenitors.

The V and J ends lost 1 base and 5 bases, in that order; junction bases with no gene match: 5. This CDR3 region has 16 residues. Germline-derived CDR1 and CDR2 are SGHRS and YFSETQ. Unique molecular identifiers were incorporated into the prepared TCRbeta library. TCRdb ran MiXCR on the PCR reads and lists one entry per CDR3 protein. The data contain more than 500,000 distinct CDR3 sequences, 11% of them singletons. The sample holds a few counts of this clonotype. Its cognate antigen is unknown. This receptor was obtained from a female patient aged 2-9 years who had a stem cell transplant for aplastic anemia, so the T cells may come from the graft donor. This rearrangement joins TRBV5-1 to TRBJ2-3; 12 bases fit TRBD2. The source material was PBMCs, mostly from graft donor cells, sampled 180 days after TCRalphabeta/CD19-depleted stem cell transplant. The CDR3 DNA is TGCGCCAGCAGCTTGAGGTCTAGCGGGAGGGTAGATACGCAGTATTTT. This translates into CASSLRSSGRVDTQYF.